The 14 T cell receptor beta chains below come from one sample, sequenced in a study of human T cells and chemical hapten exposure. The sample's time point: patch test 3, about 24 weeks after DPC sensitization. Treatment in this sample: therapeutic diphenylcyclopropenone sensitization with weekly scalp DPC. MiXCR, run by TCRdb on the RACE reads, gives a single entry per CDR3 protein. The sample includes about 92,000 distinct CDR3 sequences, approximately 10% of them seen just once. Source: whole blood, taken in connection with sensitization to the hapten diphenylcyclopropenone (DPC). These receptors were obtained from a woman aged 25-40 years with alopecia areata. Some clones in this sample may be carry-over from other donors' samples.

In its sample, this clonotype was seen many times. The V gene is TRBV11-2, the J gene TRBJ2-7, with D perhaps matching TRBD1 (5 bases). The CDR3 extends over 12 amino acids. CDR1 and CDR2 from the germline V gene are SGHAT and FQNNGV. Trimming pared 4 bases from V and 6 bases from J, leaving 10 bases between. The CDR3 DNA is TGTGCCAGCAGCTCCATTAGGGGCGAGCAGTACTTC. Protein: CASSSIRGEQYF.

The V and J genes are TRBV6-9 and TRBJ2-7; the match to TRBD2 covers 9 bases. V shed 5 bases, J shed 6 bases, and the junction held 14 bases outside the gene matches. Per the germline V gene, CDR1 is MNHGY and CDR2 is SVAAGI. The CDR3 length is 16 residues. CDR3 sequence (DNA): TGTGCCAGCAGTAAACCGCTAGCGGGGCCGGGCGGCGAGCAGTACTTC. Its translation is CASSKPLAGPGGEQYF.

This sequence joins TRBV28 and TRBJ2-7; D remains ambiguous. The germline gives CDR1 MDHEN, CDR2 SYDVKM. Trimming stripped 4 bases from V and 1 base from J, with 2 bases between. The CDR3 length is 11 residues. In DNA form, the CDR3 reads TGTGCCAGCAGTTGGTCCTACGAGCAGTACTTC. This gives the protein CASSWSYEQYF.

This clonotype was seen ten or more times. The V gene is TRBV28, the J gene TRBJ2-7; D is uncertain. Germline lookup yields CDR1 MDHEN and CDR2 SYDVKM. The CDR3 covers 13 residues. V was trimmed by 7 bases and J by 0 bases, leaving 10 bases between them. CDR3 nucleotides: TGTGCCAGCAAAGATGTAAGCTCCTACGAGCAGTACTTC. Its translation is CASKDVSSYEQYF.

V and J are TRBV15 and TRBJ1-3; TRBD1 might be the D (5 bases). CDR3 size: 14 residues. Germline-derived CDR1 and CDR2 are LNHNV and YYDKDF (reference sequence). Trimming pared 0 bases from V and 7 bases from J, leaving 10 bases between. The CDR3 DNA follows: TGTGCCACCAGCAGAGATGGGGGTATTAACACCATATATTTT. Encoded protein: CATSRDGGINTIYF.

V gene TRBV29-1 combines with J gene TRBJ2-1; TRBD1 is a possible D gene (6 bases). The CDR3 has 12 amino acids. In germline, CDR1 is SQVTM, CDR2 ANQGSEA. V gave up 7 bases and J gave up 8 bases, with 15 bases separating them. The CDR3 region is CSAYSGGDEQFF. The DNA for the CDR3 is TGCAGCGCTTACAGTGGGGGCGATGAGCAGTTCTTC.

The CDR3 loop reads CASSLGTNVGTDTQYF. The CDR3 DNA is TGCGCCAGCAGCTTGGGGACTAACGTAGGCACAGATACGCAGTATTTT. J is TRBJ2-3 and V is TRBV5-1; weak D call: TRBD2 (6 bases). Germline V gene data show CDR1 as SGHRS and CDR2 as YFSETQ. Trimming shortened V by 0 bases and J by 1 base, and 12 bases separated the two germline ends. The CDR3 covers 16 residues.

The chain carries TRBV3-1 and TRBJ2-3; D may be TRBD1 (6 bases). Germline V lookup: CDR1 LGHDT, CDR2 YNNKEL (reference sequence). The CDR3 loop spans 17 amino acids. V was shortened by 1 base and J by 3 bases, with 17 bases between the two germline ends. CDR3 sequence reads: CASSQGLTAQGTDTQYF. The DNA for the CDR3 is TGTGCCAGCAGCCAAGGACTAACGGCTCAGGGGACAGATACGCAGTATTTT.

This clonotype was seen at least ten times. The chain links TRBV27 to TRBJ1-1; D unclear. The germline V and J ends were trimmed by 4 bases and 10 bases, with 13 bases remaining between them. Germline V gene data show CDR1 as MNHEY and CDR2 as SMNVEV (reference sequence). The CDR3 length is 12 residues. The CDR3 DNA reads as TGTGCCAGCAGTTCCCAGCTAAGCGCAGCTTTCTTT. It codes for CASSSQLSAAFF.

This clonotype was observed many times. The rearrangement joins TRBV10-3 to TRBJ2-5, with 10 bases matching TRBD1. The CDR3 extends over 15 amino acids. The germline V gene has CDR1 ENHRY and CDR2 SYGVKD. The V segment lost 6 bases and the J segment 0 bases; nucleotides outside the gene matches: 4. The CDR3 here is CAIRNGQGDQETQYF. CDR3 DNA sequence: TGTGCCATCAGGAACGGACAGGGGGACCAAGAGACCCAGTACTTC.

This clonotype has a count of ten or more. This rearrangement joins TRBV4-3 to TRBJ1-3; possibly TRBD1 for D (6 bases). This CDR3 comprises 16 residues. V dropped 0 bases and J dropped 0 bases, with 9 bases sitting between them. Germline V gives CDR1 LGHNA, CDR2 YSLEER. The CDR3 nucleotides read TGCGCCAGCAGCCAAGATCGGACAGCCTCTGGAAACACCATATATTTT. This gives the protein CASSQDRTASGNTIYF.

This clonotype was seen ten or more times. V is TRBV25-1 and J is TRBJ1-1, with TRBD1 matching 7 bases. The V gene's germline CDR1 is MGHDK and CDR2 SYGVNS. J was trimmed by 1 base and V by 5 bases; bases with no gene match: 4. This CDR3 is built from 14 residues. The chain's CDR3 is CASSYRGENTEAFF. CDR3 bases: TGTGCCAGCAGTTACAGGGGTGAGAACACTGAAGCTTTCTTT.

The chain couples TRBV4-1 to TRBJ1-1; D may be TRBD1 (6 bases). V was clipped by 3 bases and J by 0 bases, with 17 bases between them. The CDR3 is made up of 17 amino acids. Germline CDR1 MGHRA, CDR2 YSYEKL. CDR3 amino acids: CASSHPKAGHMNTEAFF. The DNA of the CDR3 is TGCGCCAGCAGCCATCCTAAGGCGGGACACATGAACACTGAAGCTTTCTTT.

This clonotype was observed a few times. This rearrangement joins TRBV5-1 to TRBJ1-4; D possibly corresponds to TRBD1 (5 bases). V was cut by 1 base and J by 6 bases, with 10 bases left in between. Germline CDR1 and CDR2: SGHRS and YFSETQ. The length of the CDR3 is 14 residues. The CDR3 DNA sequence: TGCGCCAGCAGCTTGCTAGGGGACCATGAAAAACTGTTTTTT. It is translated as CASSLLGDHEKLFF. The whole variable domain, remainder taken from reference TRBV5-1 and TRBJ1-4, is KAGVTQTPRYLIKTRGQQVTLSCSPISGHRSVSWYQQTPGQGLQFLFEYFSETQRNKGNFPGRFSGRQFSNSRSEMNVSTLELGDSALYLCASSLLGDHEKLFFGSGTQLSVL.